The entry that follows covers one T cell receptor beta chain sequence. What it recognizes is unknown. These data belong to a study of post-analysis software for immune sequencing data. Study-level background: Recorded disease courses covered relapsing-remitting, secondary progressive and progressive-relapsing multiple sclerosis. Some patients had no subtype annotation.

Tagging with unique molecular identifiers was a feature of the TCR beta cDNA libraries. T cells, roughly 0.9 to 11 million of them, yielded roughly 470,000 cDNA molecules. TCRdb fed the PCR reads into MiXCR, producing one record per CDR3 protein. Of 350,000 to 450,000 distinct CDR3 sequences detected, approximately 37% appear once; the ten largest clones hold less than 10%. The CDR3 extends over 14 amino acids. V was clipped by 6 bases and J by 10 bases, with 21 bases between them. Germline V gives CDR1 MDHEN, CDR2 SYDVKM. Regarding the study as a whole: Samples prepared in the same batch strongly co-clustered by F measure. Normalized Chao1 diversity in multiple sclerosis patients fell significantly below that of controls. TRBV5-6, TRBV5-1 and TRBV20-1 were among roughly 5 TRBV segments more frequent in patients than controls.

This TCR was recovered from a girl aged 2 to 10 with multiple sclerosis. The source material was blood. The chain has TRBV28 and TRBJ1-1, with D possibly being TRBD1 (6 bases). CDR3 residues: CASRLNRVRDGAFF. Here the CDR3 DNA reads TGTGCCAGCAGGTTAAACAGGGTTCGGGACGGAGCTTTCTTT.